This T cell receptor (beta chain) was profiled in a study of T cell repertoires in cytomegalovirus infection. At the level of the study: CMV epitopes in the study were HLA-C-restricted (recently identified) and HLA-B-restricted (well studied). Evidence of both CMV infection and a matching HLA type came from public TCR beta signatures.

Study-level points and caveats: Frequencies of public TCR beta families were cumulated, and this identified carriers of CMV plus the relevant HLA. Ex vivo, HLA-C-restricted CMV-specific TCR beta clonotypes prevailed over the rest of the response.

TCRdb redid the calling of the reads with MiXCR, one entry per CDR3 protein. This table holds roughly 920,000 distinct CDR3 sequences, about a third found once. The germline V gene encodes CDR1 SEHNR and CDR2 FQNEAQ (reference sequence). CDR3 length equals 15 residues. V lost 4 bases, J lost 5 bases, and 17 bases lay in between. Concerning this clonotype itself: Antigen unknown.

Source: cultured CD8+ T cells from PBMCs, taken from culture after CMV antigen stimulation. This TCR derives from a human donor in good health (CMV status not recorded). Some clones in this sample may be carry-over from other donors' samples. The chain has TRBV7-9 and TRBJ2-5; tentative D call: TRBD2 (7 bases). The CDR3 spells CASSSGGGALETQYF. Written as DNA, the CDR3 is TGTGCCAGCAGCTCCGGTGGGGGGGCTCTGGAGACCCAGTACTTC.